This passage covers 5 T cell receptor beta chains from one sample sequenced in a study of post-analysis software for immune sequencing data. Study results and caveats: Controls showed lower frequencies than patients for five or six TRBV segments, and TRBV5-6, TRBV5-1 and TRBV20-1 were among these.

No cognate antigen is known for these TCRs. Unique-molecular-identifier-tagged TCR beta cDNA libraries were used. TCRdb independently ran MiXCR on the PCR reads; one entry per CDR3 protein. The repertoire holds about 260,000 distinct CDR3 sequences, with 36% as singletons. Specimen: blood. These receptor sequences come from a girl aged 5-17 years with multiple sclerosis.

On this clonotype: Possible read error: a much larger clone is one base away. J is TRBJ1-6 and V is TRBV5-8; 7 positions match TRBD1. The CDR3 has 15 residues. CDR1 is SGHTS and CDR2 is YDEGEE in the germline V gene. V shed 2 bases and J 9 bases; nucleotides not matched to a gene: 8. The CDR3 nucleotides read TGTGCCAGCAGCTTAGGGGGCAGAGTCATTTCACCCCTCCACTTT. This sequence encodes CASSLGGRVISPLHF.

There are a few counts of this clonotype. This could be a read error, since a much larger clone is one nucleotide away. This chain joins TRBV28 and TRBJ2-1; D is perhaps TRBD1 (6 bases). The DNA end favors TRBJ2-7, so the J call may be wrong. CDR3 length equals 16 residues. Germline V CDR1 and CDR2: MDHEN, SYDVKM. The CDR3 coding sequence is TGTGCCAGCACCCTCGGACAGTCAAACTCCTACAATGAGCAGTACTTC. This translates into CASTLGQSNSYNEQYF.

This clonotype was detected ten times or more. The V gene is TRBV7-2, the J gene TRBJ1-2; possible D gene TRBD1, 6 bases. The CDR3 is made up of 14 amino acids. Deletions cut 0 bases from V and 2 bases from J, with 7 bases between. CDR1 and CDR2 (germline): SGHTA, FQGNSA. CDR3 DNA sequence: TGTGCCAGCAGCTTAGCCGGACAGAACTATGGCTACACCTTC. This codes for CASSLAGQNYGYTF.

This clonotype was seen ten or more times. This sequence joins TRBV2 and TRBJ2-1; TRBD2 matches 7 bases. The CDR3 is 14 residues long. Per germline, CDR1 SNHLY and CDR2 FYNNEI. With 6 bases clipped from V and 8 bases from J, the junction kept 10 bases outside the gene matches. DNA of the CDR3: TGTGCCAGCAGCCGCCACGTGGCGGGGGATGAGCAGTTCTTC. Amino acid sequence: CASSRHVAGDEQFF.

This clonotype occurred many times. The chain has TRBV29-1 and TRBJ2-1; D is ambiguous. With 8 bases removed from V and 5 bases from J, the gap between germline ends came to 10 bases. The CDR3 totals 11 residues. Germline assignment: CDR1 SQVTM and CDR2 ANQGSEA. In DNA form, the CDR3 reads TGCAGCTTTTGCAGCCACAATGAGCAGTTCTTC. Residues: CSFCSHNEQFF.